This TCR beta chain was observed in a study of cytomegalovirus exposure and HLA in healthy donors. Study outcomes and limitations: A later analysis linked some 18,000 TCR beta sequences to HLA alleles at 0.05 false discovery rate.

The CDR3 consists of 15 residues. V was pared by 5 bases and J by 3 bases, with 14 bases between. Per germline, CDR1 LGHNT and CDR2 FRNRAP. With 60 Vbeta and 13 Jbeta primers, the PCR was carried out. Sequencing used immunoSEQ multiplex PCR; TCRdb keeps in-frame clones, though not all of them. The data hold 150,000 to 200,000 clones, with approximately 80% observed a single time. To note about this clone: What it binds is unknown.

The V and J genes are TRBV12-5 and TRBJ2-1, with D maybe TRBD1 (6 bases). The sample consisted of PBMCs. The clonotype originates from a woman aged 18-29 years in good health and CMV-seropositive. For the CDR3, the DNA is TGTGCTAGTGGTGCCCCGGGACACCTCTACAATGAGCAGTTCTTC. Translated, it gives CASGAPGHLYNEQFF. The entire variable domain, with the rest obtained from reference TRBV12-5 and TRBJ2-1, is as follows: DARVTQTPRHKVTEMGQEVTMRCQPILGHNTVFWYRQTMMQGLELLAYFRNRAPLDDSGMPKDRFSAEMPDATLATLKIQPSEPRDSAVYFCASGAPGHLYNEQFFGPGTRLTVL.